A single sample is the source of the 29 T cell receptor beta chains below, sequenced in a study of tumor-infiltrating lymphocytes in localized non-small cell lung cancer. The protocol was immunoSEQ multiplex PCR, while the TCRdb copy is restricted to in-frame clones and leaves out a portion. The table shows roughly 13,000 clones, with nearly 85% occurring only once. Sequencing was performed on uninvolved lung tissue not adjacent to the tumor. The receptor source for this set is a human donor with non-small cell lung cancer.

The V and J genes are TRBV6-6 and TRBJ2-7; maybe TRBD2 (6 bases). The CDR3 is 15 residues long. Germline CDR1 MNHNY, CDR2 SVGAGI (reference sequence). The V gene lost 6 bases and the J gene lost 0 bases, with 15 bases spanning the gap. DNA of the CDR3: TGTGCCAGCAGCCCGGATCTAGCGCGCTCCTACGAGCAGTACTTC. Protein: CASSPDLARSYEQYF.

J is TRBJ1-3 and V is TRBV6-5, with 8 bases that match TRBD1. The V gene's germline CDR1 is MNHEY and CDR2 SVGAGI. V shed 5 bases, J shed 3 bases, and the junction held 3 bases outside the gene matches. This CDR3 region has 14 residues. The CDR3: CASSPGQGGNTIYF. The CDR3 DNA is TGTGCCAGCAGTCCCGGACAGGGTGGAAACACCATATATTTT.

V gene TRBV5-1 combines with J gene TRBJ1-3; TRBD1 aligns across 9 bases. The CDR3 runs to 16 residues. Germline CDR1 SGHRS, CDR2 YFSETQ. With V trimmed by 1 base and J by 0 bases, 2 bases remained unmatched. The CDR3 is CASSLQGQGSGNTIYF. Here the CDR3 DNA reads TGCGCCAGCAGCTTGCAGGGACAGGGCTCTGGAAACACCATATATTTT.

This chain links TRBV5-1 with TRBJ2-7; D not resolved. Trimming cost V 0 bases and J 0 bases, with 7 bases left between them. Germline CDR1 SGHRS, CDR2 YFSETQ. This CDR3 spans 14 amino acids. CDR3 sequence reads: CASSLDSSSYEQYF. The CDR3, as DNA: TGCGCCAGCAGCTTGGACAGTAGCTCCTACGAGCAGTACTTC. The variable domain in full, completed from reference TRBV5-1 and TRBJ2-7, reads KAGVTQTPRYLIKTRGQQVTLSCSPISGHRSVSWYQQTPGQGLQFLFEYFSETQRNKGNFPGRFSGRQFSNSRSEMNVSTLELGDSALYLCASSLDSSSYEQYFGPGTRLTVT.

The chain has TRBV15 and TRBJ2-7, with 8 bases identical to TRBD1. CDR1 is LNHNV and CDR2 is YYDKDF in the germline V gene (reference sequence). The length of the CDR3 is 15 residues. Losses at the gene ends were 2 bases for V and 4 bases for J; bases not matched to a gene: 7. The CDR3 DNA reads TGTGCCACCAGCAGACCACGGACAGGGCGATACGAGCAGTACTTC. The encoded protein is CATSRPRTGRYEQYF.

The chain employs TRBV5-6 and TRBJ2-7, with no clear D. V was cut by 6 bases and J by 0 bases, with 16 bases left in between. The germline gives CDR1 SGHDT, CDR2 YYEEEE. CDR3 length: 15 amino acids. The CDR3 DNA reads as TGTGCCAGCACCAGAAGCCGCGTTGCCTCCTACGAGCAGTACTTC. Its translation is CASTRSRVASYEQYF.

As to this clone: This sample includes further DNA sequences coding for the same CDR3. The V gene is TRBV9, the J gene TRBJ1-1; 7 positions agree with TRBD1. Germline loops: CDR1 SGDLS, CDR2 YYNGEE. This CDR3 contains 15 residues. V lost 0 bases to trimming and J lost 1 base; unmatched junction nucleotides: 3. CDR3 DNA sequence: TGTGCCAGCAGCGTAGGGACAGGAGGGAACACTGAAGCTTTCTTT. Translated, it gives CASSVGTGGNTEAFF.

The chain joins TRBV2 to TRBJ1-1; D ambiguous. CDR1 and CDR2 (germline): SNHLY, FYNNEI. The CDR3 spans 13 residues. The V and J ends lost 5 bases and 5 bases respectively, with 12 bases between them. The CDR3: CASSYFGETEAFF. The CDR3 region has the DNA TGTGCCAGCAGTTATTTCGGTGAAACTGAAGCTTTCTTT.

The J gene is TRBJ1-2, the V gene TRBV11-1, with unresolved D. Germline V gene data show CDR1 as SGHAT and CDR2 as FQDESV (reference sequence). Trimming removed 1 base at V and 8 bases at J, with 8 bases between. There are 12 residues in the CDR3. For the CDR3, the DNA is TGTGCCAGCAGCTTAGACGGGGTCGGCTACACCTTC. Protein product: CASSLDGVGYTF.

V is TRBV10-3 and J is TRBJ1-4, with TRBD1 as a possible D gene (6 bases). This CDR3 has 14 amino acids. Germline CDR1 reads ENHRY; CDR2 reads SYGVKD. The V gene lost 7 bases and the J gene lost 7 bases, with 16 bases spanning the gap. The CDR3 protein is CAINQQGFVEKLFF. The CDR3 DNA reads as TGTGCCATCAATCAACAGGGATTCGTTGAAAAACTGTTTTTT.

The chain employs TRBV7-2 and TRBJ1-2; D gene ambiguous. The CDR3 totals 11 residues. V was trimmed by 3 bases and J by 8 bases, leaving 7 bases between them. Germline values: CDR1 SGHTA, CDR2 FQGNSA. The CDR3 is CASSLGSGYTF. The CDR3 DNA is TGTGCCAGCAGCTTGGGCAGCGGCTACACCTTC. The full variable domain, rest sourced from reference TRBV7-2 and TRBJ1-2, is GAGVSQSPSNKVTEKGKDVELRCDPISGHTALYWYRQSLGQGLEFLIYFQGNSAPDKSGLPSDRFSAERTGGSVSTLTIQRTQQEDSAVYLCASSLGSGYTFGSGTRLTVV.

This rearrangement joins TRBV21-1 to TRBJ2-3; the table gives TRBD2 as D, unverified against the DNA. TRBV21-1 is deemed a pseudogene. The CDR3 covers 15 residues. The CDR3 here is CASSSSGGGRDTQYF. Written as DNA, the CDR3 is TGTGCCAGCAGCAGCAGCGGGGGGGGCCGGGATACGCAGTATTTT.

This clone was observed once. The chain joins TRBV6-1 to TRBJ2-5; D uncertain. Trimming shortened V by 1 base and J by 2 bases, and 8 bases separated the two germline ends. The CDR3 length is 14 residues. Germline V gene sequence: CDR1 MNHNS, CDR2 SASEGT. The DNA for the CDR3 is TGTGCCAGCAGTGAAGGAGAGGAACAAGAGACCCAGTACTTC. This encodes CASSEGEEQETQYF.

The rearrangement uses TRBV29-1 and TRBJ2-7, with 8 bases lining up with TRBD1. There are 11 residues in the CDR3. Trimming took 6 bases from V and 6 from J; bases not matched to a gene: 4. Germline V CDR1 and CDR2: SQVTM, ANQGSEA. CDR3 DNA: TGCAGCGTAGCACAGGGGGTCGAGCAGTACTTC. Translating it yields CSVAQGVEQYF.

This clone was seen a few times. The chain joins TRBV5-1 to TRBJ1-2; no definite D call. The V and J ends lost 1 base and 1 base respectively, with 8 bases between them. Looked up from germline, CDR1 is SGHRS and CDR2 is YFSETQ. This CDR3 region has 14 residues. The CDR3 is CASSLNGGNYGYTF. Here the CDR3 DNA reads TGCGCCAGCAGCTTGAACGGAGGTAACTATGGCTACACCTTC.

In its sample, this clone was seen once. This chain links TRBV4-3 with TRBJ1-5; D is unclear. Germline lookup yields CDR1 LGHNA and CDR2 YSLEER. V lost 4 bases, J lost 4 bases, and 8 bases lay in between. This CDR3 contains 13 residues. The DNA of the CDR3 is TGCGCCAGCAGCCGGATAGTGAATCAGCCCCAGCATTTT. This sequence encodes CASSRIVNQPQHF.

The CDR3 loop is CASSPRTGRPGSLNTEAFF. The CDR3 nucleotides read TGTGCCAGCAGCCCTCGAACGGGAAGGCCAGGGAGCCTAAACACTGAAGCTTTCTTT. The V gene is TRBV7-6, the J gene TRBJ1-1; D is perhaps TRBD1 (5 bases). The CDR3 has 19 residues. The V end lost 5 bases, the J end lost 2 bases, and 27 bases lay between the germline ends. Germline V gene sequence: CDR1 SGHVS, CDR2 FNYEAQ.

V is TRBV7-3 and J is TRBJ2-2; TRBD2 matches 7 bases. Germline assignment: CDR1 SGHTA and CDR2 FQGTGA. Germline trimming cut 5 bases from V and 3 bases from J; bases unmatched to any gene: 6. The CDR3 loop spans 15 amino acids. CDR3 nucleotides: TGTGCCAGCAGCCCTGTTGCGGGGGACACCGGGGAGCTGTTTTTT. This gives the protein CASSPVAGDTGELFF.

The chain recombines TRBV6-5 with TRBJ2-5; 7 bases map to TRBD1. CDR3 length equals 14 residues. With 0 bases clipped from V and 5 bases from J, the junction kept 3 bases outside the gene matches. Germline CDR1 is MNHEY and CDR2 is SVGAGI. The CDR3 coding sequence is TGTGCCAGCAGTTACTCAGGGGGCTTTGAGACCCAGTACTTC. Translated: CASSYSGGFETQYF.

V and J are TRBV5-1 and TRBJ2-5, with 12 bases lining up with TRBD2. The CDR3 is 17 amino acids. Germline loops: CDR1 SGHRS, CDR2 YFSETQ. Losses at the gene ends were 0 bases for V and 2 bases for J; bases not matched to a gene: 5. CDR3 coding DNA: TGCGCCAGCAGCTTGGCCGGACTAGCGGGGAGACAAGAGACCCAGTACTTC. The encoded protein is CASSLAGLAGRQETQYF.

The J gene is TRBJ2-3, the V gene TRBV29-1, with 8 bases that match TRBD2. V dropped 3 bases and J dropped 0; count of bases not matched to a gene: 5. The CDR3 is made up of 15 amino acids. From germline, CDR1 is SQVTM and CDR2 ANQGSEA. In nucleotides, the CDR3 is TGCAGCGTTGATCAAAGCGGGGGAAGCACAGATACGCAGTATTTT. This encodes CSVDQSGGSTDTQYF.

CDR3 nucleotides: TGCGCCAGCAGCACGGACAGCGCGAACACCGGGGAGCTGTTTTTT. Its protein is CASSTDSANTGELFF. J is TRBJ2-2 and V is TRBV5-1; tentative D call: TRBD1 (6 bases). The germline V gene encodes CDR1 SGHRS and CDR2 YFSETQ. This CDR3 contains 15 residues. The V gene lost 4 bases and the J gene lost 0 bases, with 10 bases spanning the gap.

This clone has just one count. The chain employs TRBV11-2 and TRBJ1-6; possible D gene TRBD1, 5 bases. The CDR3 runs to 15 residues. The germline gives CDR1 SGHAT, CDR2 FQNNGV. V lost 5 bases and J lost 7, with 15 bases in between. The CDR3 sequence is CASSRIFRENSPLHF. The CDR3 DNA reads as TGTGCCAGCAGCCGAATTTTCAGGGAGAATTCACCCCTCCACTTT.

In DNA, the CDR3 is TGTGCCAGTAGTACCACCCCCGTTGCGACCCAGTACTTC. Its translation: CASSTTPVATQYF. This sequence joins TRBV19 and TRBJ2-5, with D uncertain. The CDR3 length is 13 residues. CDR1 is LNHDA and CDR2 is SQIVND in the germline V gene (reference sequence). V dropped 4 bases and J dropped 7 bases, with 13 bases sitting between them.

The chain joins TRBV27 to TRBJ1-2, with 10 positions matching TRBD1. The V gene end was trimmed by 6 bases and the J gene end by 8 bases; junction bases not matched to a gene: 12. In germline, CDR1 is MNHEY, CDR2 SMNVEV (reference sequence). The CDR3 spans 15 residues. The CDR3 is CASSQGSGTGAGYTF. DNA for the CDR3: TGTGCCAGCAGCCAAGGGTCCGGGACAGGGGCCGGCTACACCTTC.

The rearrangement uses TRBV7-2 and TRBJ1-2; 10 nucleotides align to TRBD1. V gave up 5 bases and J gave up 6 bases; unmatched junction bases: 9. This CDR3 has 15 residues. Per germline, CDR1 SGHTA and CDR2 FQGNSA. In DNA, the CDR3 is TGTGCCAGCAGCGGGACAGGGGCCGCTAGGGATGGCTACACCTTC. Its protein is CASSGTGAARDGYTF.

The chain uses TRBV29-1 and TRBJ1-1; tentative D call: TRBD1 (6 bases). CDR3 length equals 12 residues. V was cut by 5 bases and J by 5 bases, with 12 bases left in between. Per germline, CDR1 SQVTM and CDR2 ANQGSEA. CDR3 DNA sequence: TGCAGCGTTTCGCAGGGGTATACTGAAGCTTTCTTT. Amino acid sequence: CSVSQGYTEAFF.

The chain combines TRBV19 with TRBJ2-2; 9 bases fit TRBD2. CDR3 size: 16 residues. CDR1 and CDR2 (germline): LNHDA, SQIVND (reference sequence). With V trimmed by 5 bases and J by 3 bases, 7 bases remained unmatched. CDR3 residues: CASSPLAGSYTGELFF. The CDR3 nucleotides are TGTGCCAGTAGTCCGCTAGCGGGGAGCTACACCGGGGAGCTGTTTTTT.

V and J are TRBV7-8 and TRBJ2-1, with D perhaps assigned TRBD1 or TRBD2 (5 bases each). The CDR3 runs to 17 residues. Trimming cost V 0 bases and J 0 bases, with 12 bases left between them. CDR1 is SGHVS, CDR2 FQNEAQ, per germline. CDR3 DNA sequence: TGTGCCAGCAGCTTAGCTATCTGGGGACGCTCCTACAATGAGCAGTTCTTC. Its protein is CASSLAIWGRSYNEQFF.